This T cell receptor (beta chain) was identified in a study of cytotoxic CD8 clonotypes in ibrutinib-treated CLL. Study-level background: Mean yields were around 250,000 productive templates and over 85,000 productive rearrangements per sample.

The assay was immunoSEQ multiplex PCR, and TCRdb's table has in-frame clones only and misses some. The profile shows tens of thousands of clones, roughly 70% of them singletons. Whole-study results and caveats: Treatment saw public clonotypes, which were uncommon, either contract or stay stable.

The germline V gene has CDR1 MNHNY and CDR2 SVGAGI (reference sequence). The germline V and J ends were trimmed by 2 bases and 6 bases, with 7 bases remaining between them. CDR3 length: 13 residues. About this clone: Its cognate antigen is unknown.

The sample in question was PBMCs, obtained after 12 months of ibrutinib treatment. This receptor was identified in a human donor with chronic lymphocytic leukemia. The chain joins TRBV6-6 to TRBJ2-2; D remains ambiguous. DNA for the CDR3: TGTGCCAGCAGTTACGGGTTTCCCGGGGAGCTGTTTTTT. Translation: CASSYGFPGELFF.